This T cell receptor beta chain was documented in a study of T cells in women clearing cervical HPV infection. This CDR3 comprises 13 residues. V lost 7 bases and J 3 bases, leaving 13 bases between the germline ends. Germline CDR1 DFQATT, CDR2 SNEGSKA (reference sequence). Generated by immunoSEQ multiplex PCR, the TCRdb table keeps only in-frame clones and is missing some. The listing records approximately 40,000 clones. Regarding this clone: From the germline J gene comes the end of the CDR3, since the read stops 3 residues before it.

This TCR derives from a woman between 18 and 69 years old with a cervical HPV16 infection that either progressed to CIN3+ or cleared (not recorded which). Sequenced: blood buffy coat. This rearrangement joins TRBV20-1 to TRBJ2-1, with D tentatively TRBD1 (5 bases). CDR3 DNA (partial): TGCAGTGTCCAGACAGTTAACTACAATGAG. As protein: CSVQTVNYNE. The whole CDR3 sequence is CSVQTVNYNEQFF.